This TCR beta chain was identified in a study of OX40 agonist ivuxolimab in advanced cancers. Across the study: Patients received intravenous ivuxolimab every 2 weeks at 0.01 to 10 mg/kg.

In regard to this clone: Its antigen remains unidentified.

Whole-study findings and limits: The study observed clonal expansion of CD4+ and CD8+ blood T cells by week 6 at 0.1 to 3.0 mg/kg.

The CDR3 has 14 residues. Trimming at V came to 3 bases and at J to 6 bases, leaving 5 bases not matched to a gene. Germline CDR1 reads SEHNR; CDR2 reads FQNEAQ (reference sequence). The table came from immunoSEQ multiplex PCR; TCRdb's copy has only in-frame clones and leaves some out. The sample has 75,000 to 100,000 clones, roughly 90% seen once; the top ten hold over 8%. This specimen consisted of CD4+ or CD8+ T cells sorted from blood, obtained in a trial of the OX40 agonist ivuxolimab. The receptor was isolated from an adult with an advanced solid tumor such as melanoma, head and neck, liver or kidney cancer. The chain recombines TRBV7-9 with TRBJ2-3; TRBD2 agrees at 8 bases. This chain's CDR3 is CASSFSGERDTQYF. CDR3 nucleotide sequence: TGTGCCAGCAGCTTTAGCGGGGAGAGGGATACGCAGTATTTT.